This T cell receptor (beta chain) stems from a study of CD4 and CD8 cells across lung adenocarcinoma regions. Germline assignment: CDR1 MNHNS and CDR2 SASEGT. With 8 bases removed from V and 8 bases from J, the gap between germline ends came to 27 bases. This CDR3 comprises 16 residues. Localized lung adenocarcinoma, a non-small cell lung cancer, affected the donors. TCRdb processed the PCR reads anew with MiXCR; each CDR3 protein has one entry. The table shows about 12,000 distinct CDR3 sequences, with around 50% occurring only once. Sample: CD8+ T cells from the margin of a lung tumor. The chain uses TRBV6-1 and TRBJ2-5; the D gene could be TRBD1 or TRBD2 (6 bases each). The TCR sequence derives from a male donor with lung adenocarcinoma. The CD4 and CD8 labels of this study may be unreliable. In nucleotides, the CDR3 is TGTGCCAGCGGGGGAGCCGGGGGCCGGGACCCAGATACCCAGTACTTC. It translates to CASGGAGGRDPDTQYF.